The 18 T cell receptor beta chains below come from one sample, sequenced in a study of multiple sclerosis patients with progressive multifocal leukoencephalopathy. Data came from immunoSEQ multiplex PCR; TCRdb stores just in-frame clones and leaves some out. The table records 31,000 or so clones, about 91% of them present only once. Time point noted: before natalizumab initiation. Sequencing was performed on PBMCs. Receptors originate from a human donor with multiple sclerosis.

The chain recombines TRBV4-3 with TRBJ2-3, with unresolved D. Deletions cut 0 bases from V and 3 bases from J, with 10 bases between. Germline CDR1 is LGHNA and CDR2 is YSLEER. CDR3 length equals 15 residues. CDR3 in DNA: TGCGCCAGCAGCCAAGAGACCGGGTATACAGATACGCAGTATTTT. The encoded protein is CASSQETGYTDTQYF.

The gene calls are TRBV28 and TRBJ2-3; D gene ambiguous. In germline, CDR1 is MDHEN, CDR2 SYDVKM. This CDR3 is built from 12 residues. The germline V and J ends were trimmed by 10 bases and 3 bases, with 11 bases remaining between them. In DNA, the CDR3 is TGTGCCACCGAATCAGTTACAGATACGCAGTATTTT. This sequence encodes CATESVTDTQYF.

The rearrangement links TRBV15 to TRBJ1-4; D uncertain. Germline V lookup: CDR1 LNHNV, CDR2 YYDKDF (reference sequence). V shed 0 bases and J shed 13 bases, with 9 bases lying between them. The length of the CDR3 is 12 residues. CDR3 in amino acids: CATSRDPAGLFF. The CDR3 nucleotides read TGTGCCACCAGCAGAGACCCCGCCGGACTGTTTTTT. The full variable domain, in which reference TRBV15 and TRBJ1-4 provide the parts outside the CDR3, is DAMVIQNPRYQVTQFGKPVTLSCSQTLNHNVMYWYQQKSSQAPKLLFHYYDKDFNNEADTPDNFQSRRPNTSFCFLDIRSPGLGDTAMYLCATSRDPAGLFFGSGTQLSVL.

V usage is TRBV18 and J usage is TRBJ2-3; D is tentatively TRBD1 or TRBD2 (5 bases each). V was cut by 2 bases and J by 6 bases, with 21 bases left in between. Germline V CDR1 and CDR2: KGHSH, LQKENI. CDR3 size: 17 residues. The CDR3 coding sequence is TGTGCCAGCTCACCATCGGGACCTCCGGTGGTCGGCGATACGCAGTATTTT. Encoded protein: CASSPSGPPVVGDTQYF.

The genes are TRBV6-6 and TRBJ2-5; 7 bases are shared with TRBD2. The end of the DNA aligns better with TRBJ2-7, so the J call may be wrong. CDR3 length: 14 residues. Germline V CDR1 and CDR2: MNHNY, SVGAGI (reference sequence). CDR3 residues: CASSRLAVSYEQYF. CDR3 nucleotides: TGTGCCAGCAGCCGCCTAGCGGTCTCCTACGAGCAGTACTTC.

The chain combines TRBV5-1 with TRBJ2-5; 14 bases are a match to TRBD2. The V and J ends lost 2 bases and 5 bases, in that order; junction bases with no gene match: 2. Looked up from germline, CDR1 is SGHRS and CDR2 is YFSETQ. This CDR3 has 15 amino acids. CDR3 in amino acids: CASSFGLAGGETQYF. As DNA, the CDR3 is TGCGCCAGCAGCTTCGGACTAGCGGGAGGTGAGACCCAGTACTTC.

The CDR3 region has the DNA TGTGCCAGCCGTCCGGGTTCTGCTAACTTCTACAATGAGCAGTTCTTC. Its translation is CASRPGSANFYNEQFF. V gene TRBV19 combines with J gene TRBJ2-1, with D unclear. Trimming stripped 9 bases from V and 3 bases from J, with 21 bases between. Germline V gives CDR1 LNHDA, CDR2 SQIVND (reference sequence). The length of the CDR3 is 16 residues.

The J gene is TRBJ2-5, the V gene TRBV5-4, with unresolved D. The end of the DNA fits TRBJ2-7 better, so the J call may be wrong. Germline-derived CDR1 and CDR2 are SGHNT and YYREEE (reference sequence). The CDR3 contains 14 residues. The CDR3 nucleotides are TGTGCCAGCAGCTTGGCCGGCAGAAATTACGAGCAGTACTTC. Translating gives CASSLAGRNYEQYF.

The chain carries TRBV29-1 and TRBJ2-1; 7 positions agree with TRBD2. The germline V gene has CDR1 SQVTM and CDR2 ANQGSEA. Trimming took 6 bases from V and 8 from J; bases not matched to a gene: 10. This CDR3 is built from 13 residues. CDR3 DNA sequence: TGCAGCGTACCTAAACTAGCGCCAGATGAGCAGTTCTTC. Translation: CSVPKLAPDEQFF.

V is TRBV29-1 and J is TRBJ2-7; TRBD2 is a possible D gene (6 bases). This CDR3 has 14 amino acids. CDR1 is SQVTM and CDR2 is ANQGSEA in the germline V gene. V lost 6 bases, J lost 2 bases, and 17 bases lay in between. The CDR3 coding sequence is TGCAGCGTCGGAGACCCAAGGAGGGCCTACGAGCAGTACTTC. It specifies CSVGDPRRAYEQYF.

The chain couples TRBV6-5 to TRBJ1-1; D gene unclear. This CDR3 is built from 13 residues. Germline V gene data show CDR1 as MNHEY and CDR2 as SVGAGI. Trimming took off 8 bases at V and 1 base at J, with 11 bases between the two ends. CDR3 residues: CASLEGWNTEAFF. The CDR3 DNA reads as TGTGCCAGCCTTGAAGGGTGGAACACTGAAGCTTTCTTT.

This clone was found a few times. The chain has TRBV5-8 and TRBJ2-1, with D possibly TRBD1 on 5 matching bases. V was shortened by 1 base and J by 10 bases, with 12 bases between the two germline ends. Germline assignment: CDR1 SGHTS and CDR2 YDEGEE. The CDR3 is 13 residues long. CDR3 residues: CASSLNRPREQFF. The CDR3, as DNA: TGTGCCAGCAGCTTGAACAGGCCGAGGGAGCAGTTCTTC.

This sequence joins TRBV29-1 and TRBJ1-2; the D is unclear. The CDR3 runs 15 residues. Between the trimmed V and J ends, which lost 1 base and 2 bases, there was a span of 14 bases. Germline CDR1 and CDR2: SQVTM and ANQGSEA. In nucleotides, the CDR3 is TGCAGCGTTGAAGGAGCGGCACCACTGAACTATGGCTACACCTTC. It yields the protein CSVEGAAPLNYGYTF. Supplemented by reference TRBV29-1 and TRBJ1-2, the full variable domain reads SAVISQKPSRDICQRGTSLTIQCQVDSQVTMMFWYRQQPGQSLTLIATANQGSEATYESGFVIDKFPISRPNLTFSTLTVSNMSPEDSSIYLCSVEGAAPLNYGYTFGSGTRLTVV.

The chain combines TRBV7-9 with TRBJ1-1, with D possibly TRBD1 on 5 matching bases. There are 14 residues in the CDR3. Germline CDR1 and CDR2: SEHNR and FQNEAQ (reference sequence). V was shortened by 1 base and J by 3 bases, with 9 bases between the two germline ends. The CDR3 nucleotides are TGTGCCAGCAGCTTAGGCTCAGGGCACACTGAAGCTTTCTTT. Encoded protein: CASSLGSGHTEAFF.

Notes on this clone: A junction end diverges from the germline sequence, so it may reflect a read error. The genes are TRBV25-1 and TRBJ2-7, with D possibly being TRBD1 (5 bases). Germline CDR1 reads MGHDK; CDR2 reads SYGVNS. CDR3 length equals 14 residues. CDR3 region: CASSEFGAAATTAF. In DNA, the CDR3 is TGTGCCAGCAGTGAATTTGGGGCCGCAGCTACAACCGCCTTC.

This clone occurred a few times. V and J are TRBV7-9 and TRBJ1-2, with 9 bases matching TRBD1. After removal of 5 bases from V and 7 bases from J, the junction contained 11 bases not matched to a gene. The CDR3 extends over 15 amino acids. Germline V gene data show CDR1 as SEHNR and CDR2 as FQNEAQ (reference sequence). The CDR3 spells CASSPGGGQGLGYTF. The CDR3 bases are TGTGCCAGCAGCCCTGGGGGGGGACAGGGCCTTGGCTACACCTTC.

The chain has TRBV11-2 and TRBJ2-1; the match to TRBD2 covers 13 bases. Germline trimming cut 4 bases from V and 4 bases from J; bases unmatched to any gene: 10. Germline CDR1 is SGHAT and CDR2 is FQNNGV. This CDR3 region has 18 residues. Here the CDR3 reads CASSSWRTSGRGYNEQFF. The CDR3 DNA reads as TGTGCCAGCAGCTCATGGAGGACTAGCGGGAGAGGATACAATGAGCAGTTCTTC.

This chain links TRBV5-1 with TRBJ1-2; no clear D gene. The V gene lost 1 base and the J gene lost 6 bases, with 16 bases spanning the gap. Germline lookup yields CDR1 SGHRS and CDR2 YFSETQ. The CDR3 has 15 residues. The CDR3: CASSLSGTPGNGYTF. The CDR3 DNA sequence: TGCGCCAGCAGCTTGAGTGGCACACCCGGGAATGGCTACACCTTC.